The 16 T cell receptor beta chains given below trace back to one sample, sequenced in a study of response to subunit inactivated influenza vaccine. TCRdb reprocessed the RT-PCR reads with MiXCR, giving one entry per CDR3 protein. The sample lists just under 550,000 distinct CDR3 sequences, around 21% occurring once. A further study also used this sample, focusing on T cells expressing NK-cell markers. As that study records: UMI-tagged 5'RACE template switching yielded the TCR beta cDNA.

Sequencing used CD4+ T cells sorted from PBMCs, obtained about 12 days after vaccination. These receptors all stem from a man between 45 and 60 years old who received an inactivated influenza vaccine.

The chain is built from TRBV29-1 and TRBJ1-5, with D unresolved. V lost 4 bases and J lost 3, with 10 bases in between. This CDR3 region has 13 residues. The germline CDR1 and CDR2 sequences are SQVTM and ANQGSEA. CDR3 loop: CSVATGNNQPQHF. In DNA form, the CDR3 reads TGCAGCGTTGCAACCGGGAACAATCAGCCCCAGCATTTT.

This clonotype has only a few counts. The chain has TRBV3-1 and TRBJ2-3, with TRBD2 matching over 9 bases. The CDR3 has 15 amino acids. In germline, CDR1 is LGHDT, CDR2 YNNKEL (reference sequence). The trim removed 4 bases at V and 2 bases at J, leaving 4 bases unmatched. This chain's CDR3 is CASSPRLAATDTQYF. The CDR3 nucleotides are TGTGCCAGCAGCCCCCGACTAGCGGCCACAGATACGCAGTATTTT.

The gene calls are TRBV5-1 and TRBJ2-2; 9 nucleotides agree with TRBD2. Germline values: CDR1 SGHRS, CDR2 YFSETQ. V lost 7 bases to trimming and J lost 6 bases; unmatched junction nucleotides: 7. The CDR3 covers 14 residues. The CDR3 DNA is TGCGCCAGCTCCGGCGGGGGGGCGGCCGGGGAGCTGTTTTTT. It encodes CASSGGGAAGELFF.

The rearrangement uses TRBV9 and TRBJ2-2; D remains unclear. The CDR3 is made up of 16 amino acids. The V and J ends lost 0 bases and 2 bases respectively, with 11 bases between them. Germline CDR1 SGDLS, CDR2 YYNGEE. The CDR3 spells CASSVGPSYNTGELFF. In nucleotides, the CDR3 is TGTGCCAGCAGCGTAGGTCCCAGCTACAACACCGGGGAGCTGTTTTTT.

This clonotype was found once. The chain joins TRBV18 to TRBJ1-5, with a tentative D call TRBD1 (5 bases). CDR3 length: 15 amino acids. V lost 0 bases and J 4 bases, leaving 10 bases between the germline ends. In germline, CDR1 is KGHSH, CDR2 LQKENI. The CDR3 nucleotides read TGTGCCAGCTCACCACCGGGCAGGGTGAATCAGCCCCAGCATTTT. Encoded protein: CASSPPGRVNQPQHF.

This chain links TRBV4-2 with TRBJ2-1; 7 bases align to TRBD2. Germline V gene sequence: CDR1 LGHNA, CDR2 YNFKEQ. The CDR3 loop spans 16 amino acids. The trim removed 1 base at V and 5 bases at J, leaving 8 bases unmatched. The CDR3 coding sequence is TGTGCCAGCAGCCAAGCAAATCCGGGAGGAAACAATGAGCAGTTCTTC. This gives the protein CASSQANPGGNNEQFF.

The sample holds many counts of this clonotype. The V and J genes are TRBV7-9 and TRBJ2-7; 8 bases are shared with TRBD2. The CDR3 has 14 amino acids. Germline values: CDR1 SEHNR, CDR2 FQNEAQ (reference sequence). The junction had 8 bases not matched to a gene; V was cut back by 7 bases and J by 3 bases. CDR3 DNA sequence: TGTGCCAGCAACCCAGGACTAGCTCGCTACGAGCAGTACTTC. Amino acids: CASNPGLARYEQYF.

The gene calls are TRBV20-1 and TRBJ2-5, with D tentatively TRBD2 (5 bases). Trimming stripped 2 bases from V and 7 bases from J, with 17 bases between. The CDR3 spans 14 residues. Germline CDR1 is DFQATT and CDR2 is SNEGSKA (reference sequence). The CDR3, as DNA: TGCAGTGCTAGACGGAGGAGCAGCGTTGTGACCCAGTACTTC. Translated: CSARRRSSVVTQYF.

The V call is TRBV10-3, the J call TRBJ2-7; 7 nucleotides align to TRBD1. The CDR3 sequence is 14 residues long. J was trimmed by 5 bases and V by 7 bases; bases with no gene match: 11. The germline CDR1 and CDR2 sequences are ENHRY and SYGVKD. CDR3 protein: CAIKGRGTFHEQYF. CDR3 bases: TGTGCCATCAAGGGCAGGGGGACGTTCCACGAGCAGTACTTC.

This clonotype was seen repeatedly, ten times or more. This chain uses TRBV12-3 or TRBV12-4 with TRBJ2-7; TRBD1 or TRBD2 may be the D gene (6 bases each). The CDR3 is 16 amino acids. Between the trimmed V and J ends, which lost 8 bases and 0 bases, there was a span of 20 bases. The CDR3 DNA follows: TGTGCCAGCGGACTACAGGGCGCTTACTACTCCTACGAGCAGTACTTC. This translates into CASGLQGAYYSYEQYF.

Only a few counts were recorded for this clonotype. The V and J genes are TRBV7-2 and TRBJ2-5; D is uncertain. Germline assignment: CDR1 SGHTA and CDR2 FQGNSA. CDR3 length: 14 residues. V lost 8 bases to trimming and J lost 1 base, with 14 bases between them. CDR3 bases: TGTGCCAGCCTAGGTGGGCCCTTCCAAGAGACCCAGTACTTC. It translates to CASLGGPFQETQYF.

This clonotype has at least ten counts. V usage is TRBV29-1 and J usage is TRBJ2-7; D tentatively fits TRBD1 or TRBD2 (5 bases each). This CDR3 comprises 11 residues. CDR1 is SQVTM, CDR2 ANQGSEA, per germline. Trimming took 4 bases from V and 3 from J, leaving 7 bases between them. CDR3 amino acids: CSVGDGYEQYF. The CDR3 region has the DNA TGCAGCGTTGGGGACGGCTACGAGCAGTACTTC.

The chain links TRBV2 to TRBJ2-1, with TRBD1 as a possible D gene (6 bases). Per the germline V gene, CDR1 is SNHLY and CDR2 is FYNNEI. CDR3 length: 12 residues. Trimming cost V 8 bases and J 10 bases, with 15 bases left between them. CDR3 sequence reads: CASDFRGVEQFF. The CDR3 DNA reads as TGTGCCAGCGACTTCAGGGGAGTGGAGCAGTTCTTC.

This clonotype was seen a few times. The CDR3 DNA sequence: TGTGCCAGCAGTCTATGGGTTGGACAGGGGGCCGACAATGAGCAGTTCTTC. Its translation: CASSLWVGQGADNEQFF. This chain uses TRBV27 with TRBJ2-1; the match to TRBD1 covers 11 bases. CDR1 is MNHEY, CDR2 SMNVEV, per germline (reference sequence). The CDR3 extends over 17 amino acids. J was trimmed by 5 bases and V by 5 bases; bases with no gene match: 11.

The chain links TRBV12-3 or TRBV12-4 to TRBJ1-2; no reliable D call. V shed 3 bases and J shed 7 bases, with 24 bases lying between them. The CDR3 length is 17 residues. This CDR3 reads CASSFRILAARSGGYTF. The DNA for the CDR3 is TGTGCCAGCAGTTTCAGGATACTGGCAGCCCGGTCCGGTGGCTACACCTTC.

Only a few counts were recorded for this clonotype. This chain uses TRBV7-2 with TRBJ2-7; D not certain. The V and J ends lost 1 base and 0 bases respectively, with 10 bases between them. The length of the CDR3 is 15 residues. Germline V CDR1 and CDR2: SGHTA, FQGNSA. The CDR3: CASSLVPDTSYEQYF. The DNA for the CDR3 is TGTGCCAGCAGCTTAGTACCCGACACCTCCTACGAGCAGTACTTC.